This TCR beta chain was identified during a study of Ad26.COV2.S vaccination and SARS-CoV-2 variants. Background on the study: In the study, Ad26.COV2.S was injected intramuscularly once, or twice 56 days apart. Study-wide results and limits: TCR breadth and depth analyses may have underestimated total T cell responses.

CDR3 size: 18 residues. CDR1 and CDR2 from the germline V gene are MNHEY and SMNVEV (reference sequence). V was pared by 4 bases and J by 0 bases, with 10 bases of the junction left unmatched. Using immunoSEQ multiplex PCR, the repertoire was profiled, and TCRdb retains in-frame clones only, with some absent. The sample carries about 680,000 clones, 70% to 90% recorded once. For this clone: Antigen unknown.

Treatment of the sample: some 20 received Ad26.COV2.S at low or high dose, single or two shots; about 5 received placebo; per-sample allocation not given. Vaccine and placebo recipients were sampled on day 63 after the first injection. The sequences come from peripheral blood, collected in a trial of Ad26.COV2.S vaccine versus placebo. V is TRBV27 and J is TRBJ2-7; 12 bases match TRBD2. The clonotype originates from a person aged 18 to 59 who received the Ad26.COV2.S COVID-19 vaccine or a placebo. CDR3 sequence (DNA): TGTGCCAGCAGTTCCTACCGGACTAGCGGGGAGAGCTCCTACGAGCAGTACTTC. This codes for CASSSYRTSGESSYEQYF.